This is a list of T cell receptor beta chains from one sample in a study of cytomegalovirus exposure and HLA in healthy donors. Sequencing was performed with immunoSEQ multiplex PCR; in TCRdb, only in-frame clones are kept and a portion is missing. This sample carries 160,000 or so clones, about 82% of them seen once, and the ten largest clones take 2% to 2.5%. Source material: PBMCs. These receptors all stem from a man younger than 45 in good health and CMV-seropositive. Both conserved end residues are part of each CDR3.

TRBV10-3	16	CAISEPGEMGNYGYTF
TRBV29-1	15	CSARRTGVFDGELFF
TRBV5-5	13	CASSIQGSSPLHF
TRBV18	17	CASSGQGLATTNTEAFF
TRBV6-6	13	CASSYSGAWEQYF
TRBV19	18	CASSISWQGSEGISPLHF
TRBV7-9	14	CASSLGDRLYEQYF
TRBV7-9	14	CASSLKHRGETQYF
TRBV20-1	11	CSASHRDEQYF
TRBV10-1	13	CASSEAGTDTQYF
TRBV29-1	13	CSVVNANSYEQYF
TRBV10-3	13	CAISAGQRLEDTF
TRBV6-5	12	CASSPGGYGYTF
TRBV30	14	CAWSVRGVQETQYF
TRBV11-3	13	CASSLEQSYEQYF
TRBV7-9	13	CASRKEVFSPLHF
TRBV10-3	16	CAISLLAGAAGNEQFF
TRBV15	14	CATSRGTGRTEAFF
TRBV7-6	14	CASSFEQGAREQYF
TRBV11-2	14	CASSLGSQGQPQHF
TRBV6-6	15	CASSSPGTENEKLFF
TRBV10-2	14	CASRGDLPSYEQYF
TRBV19	15	CASSGRQGENEKLFF
TRBV7-2	12	CASSEVNYGYTF
TRBV5-1	14	CASSEQGAPYEQYF
TRBV5-6	15	CASSSRWGGRAEQYF
TRBV7-6	14	CASSPGGGGQRRVF
TRBV6-1	14	CASRRDYLIYEQYF
TRBV28	13	CASRDSIREGYTF
TRBV10-1	13	CATARSRGGTQYF
TRBV18	18	CASSPPGSLKTAGHEQYF
TRBV7-2	15	CASSLVAGVAYGYTF
TRBV5-1	15	CASSLAGQGGLEGYF
TRBV29-1	14	CSAPGQGPFYTQYF
TRBV2	19	CASSEARLAGAGGTDTQYF
TRBV30	15	CAWSLRDRGNQPQHF
TRBV14	17	CASSQDGTRGGRKTQYF
TRBV4-2	15	CASSQGQASGNTIYF
TRBV11-2	16	CASSLSGGPNTGELFF
TRBV11-3	15	CASSLDSGRVDTQYF
TRBV6-1	16	CASSVGRGLLNYGYTF
TRBV7-9	17	CASSLGQGTSSNYGYTF
TRBV13	15	CASSPKDRTYNEQFF
TRBV29-1	12	CSVVGQFYGYTF
TRBV25-1	14	CASSEYGGGETQYF
TRBV9	17	CASSVAPRAQSGNTIYF
TRBV11-3	14	CASSQTLGADTQYF
TRBV4-3	15	CASSQAPGGFYEQYF
TRBV19	14	CASSLRSYTGELFF
TRBV6-6	13	CASTPSGGTEAFF
TRBV7-6	18	CASSLRAEPTELAGELFF
TRBV6-6	14	CAGGAGEGLETQYF
TRBV18	13	CASSPLRGHEQYF
TRBV5-1	14	CASSLQGNSYEQYF
TRBV6-1	14	CASKLTFGENTIYF
TRBV7-9	13	CASSLTGGTEAFF
TRBV9	15	CASSVAGTAGYGYTF
TRBV6-1	13	CASRVTGLDIQYF
TRBV25-1	16	CASSEMGQGRPYEQYF